This TCR beta chain was sequenced in a study of cytomegalovirus exposure and HLA in healthy donors. This CDR3 has 15 amino acids. Per germline, CDR1 MNHEY and CDR2 SMNVEV (reference sequence). J lost 1 base, V lost 5 bases, and 7 bases had no gene match. Remarks on this clone: The antigen is undetermined.

It was with 60 Vbeta and 13 Jbeta primers that the PCR ran. This table comes from immunoSEQ multiplex PCR, and its TCRdb copy is limited to in-frame clones, with some not included. The sample records fewer than 110,000 clones, 76% being singletons. General observations from the study: As was reported, the classifier diagnosed cytomegalovirus status with high specificity and sensitivity. TCR beta chain V- and J-gene trimming was linked, in a later analysis, to a missense variant in DCLRE1C.

Material for sequencing was PBMCs. This TCR was sampled from a man aged 40-55 years in good health and CMV-seronegative. The chain combines TRBV27 with TRBJ1-1; 7 bases fit TRBD1. The CDR3 DNA is TGTGCCAGCAGTGACACAGGGGTGGGGAACACTGAAGCTTTCTTT. Protein product: CASSDTGVGNTEAFF.